The 21 T cell receptor beta chains reported below all come from one sample, sequenced in a study of monozygotic twins with inflammatory bowel disease. TCRdb reanalyzed the 5' RACE reads and collapses them to one entry per CDR3 protein, without DNA. The sample table includes some 160,000 distinct CDR3 sequences. The sample comprised blood. The receptors here all came from a human donor with ulcerative colitis or Crohn's disease, or a healthy co-twin of an affected twin (not recorded which).

The gene calls are TRBV6-5 and TRBJ2-1; the TCRdb D gene call, TRBD2, has no DNA to confirm it. Germline V lookup: CDR1 MNHEY, CDR2 SVGAGI. This CDR3 contains 15 residues. CDR3 sequence: CASSFIAGGYNEQFF.

The rearrangement joins TRBV20-1 to TRBJ1-6; the TCRdb call, TRBD1, lacks DNA for checking. CDR1 and CDR2 (germline): DFQATT, SNEGSKA (reference sequence). The CDR3 length is 17 residues. The CDR3 spells CSARDGPGTTYNSPLHF.

V is TRBV6-2 or TRBV6-3 and J is TRBJ2-5; the D call from TCRdb, TRBD2, cannot be confirmed without DNA. The CDR3 has 18 amino acids. Germline V gene lookup returns CDR1 MNHEY and CDR2 SVGEGT. The CDR3 here is CASSSGLLATGVGETQYF.

V gene TRBV9 combines with J gene TRBJ1-4. The CDR3 has 14 residues. The germline gives CDR1 SGDLS, CDR2 YYNGEE. CDR3: CASSVFGDNEKLFF.

The V and J genes are TRBV14 and TRBJ1-1; lacking DNA, the TRBD1 call made by TCRdb goes unchecked. CDR1 and CDR2 (germline): SGHDN, FVKESK. The CDR3 runs to 16 residues. CDR3: CASSPLERGRNTEAFF.

This chain uses TRBV30 with TRBJ2-5; the D gene TCRdb calls, TRBD2, cannot be checked with no DNA. This CDR3 is built from 17 residues. CDR1 is GTSNPN, CDR2 SVGIG, per germline (reference sequence). The CDR3 sequence: CAWSGGAGGPHQETQYF.

This rearrangement joins TRBV2 to TRBJ2-5; TCRdb's D call, TRBD2, is unchecked because there is no DNA. The germline V gene has CDR1 SNHLY and CDR2 FYNNEI. This CDR3 comprises 16 residues. CDR3 sequence reads: CASSSLERGAGETQYF. Combining the CDR3 with reference TRBV2 and TRBJ2-5 gives the whole variable domain EPEVTQTPSHQVTQMGQEVILRCVPISNHLYFYWYRQILGQKVEFLVSFYNNEISEKSEIFDDQFSVERPDGSNFTLKIRSTKLEDSAMYFCASSSLERGAGETQYFGPGTRLLVL.

The gene calls are TRBV29-1 and TRBJ2-3; TCRdb calls TRBD1, which cannot be checked without DNA. There are 13 residues in the CDR3. The germline gives CDR1 SQVTM, CDR2 ANQGSEA. Here the CDR3 reads CSVGTRQAYTQYF.

The V gene is TRBV19, the J gene TRBJ1-1. The CDR3 loop spans 13 amino acids. CDR1 is LNHDA, CDR2 SQIVND, per germline (reference sequence). CDR3 region: CASAADRNTEAFF. The full variable domain, its missing parts supplied by reference TRBV19 and TRBJ1-1, is DGGITQSPKYLFRKEGQNVTLSCEQNLNHDAMYWYRQDPGQGLRLIYYSQIVNDFQKGDIAEGYSVSREKKESFPLTVTSAQKNPTAFYLCASAADRNTEAFFGQGTRLTVV.

This chain links TRBV4-2 with TRBJ2-5; TCRdb lists TRBD1, though no DNA is available to test this call. The V gene's germline CDR1 is LGHNA and CDR2 YNFKEQ. This CDR3 spans 15 amino acids. This CDR3 reads CASSPPGQGRETQYF.

This chain joins TRBV11-2 and TRBJ1-4. This CDR3 has 16 amino acids. The germline CDR1 and CDR2 sequences are SGHAT and FQNNGV. This CDR3 is CASSLEPENAVTKLFF.

V is TRBV5-4 and J is TRBJ1-1. The CDR3 spans 14 residues. Germline lookup yields CDR1 SGHNT and CDR2 YYREEE (reference sequence). The CDR3: CASSLPEDGTEAFF.

The genes are TRBV24-1 and TRBJ2-1; TCRdb's D call of TRBD1 is untestable without DNA. Germline values: CDR1 KGHDR, CDR2 SFDVKD. The CDR3 sequence is 15 residues long. CDR3 sequence reads: CATSGQRTSYNEQFF.

The rearrangement joins TRBV5-1 to TRBJ2-1; with no DNA, the TCRdb D assignment of TRBD1 cannot be verified. This CDR3 contains 18 residues. Germline V gives CDR1 SGHRS, CDR2 YFSETQ. The CDR3 here is CASSLYGSVGTGLNEQFF.

The chain carries TRBV12-3 or TRBV12-4 and TRBJ1-1. CDR3 length: 16 amino acids. CDR3 protein: CASSSSPGSGGTEAFF.

The CDR3 is CASSLPGAREQPQHF. The J gene is TRBJ1-5, the V gene TRBV16; the D call of TRBD1 rests on TCRdb alone, since no DNA is present to check it. CDR3 length: 15 amino acids. Germline CDR1 and CDR2: KGHSY and FQNENV.

This sequence joins TRBV7-2 and TRBJ1-6; TCRdb's D call, TRBD1, is unchecked because there is no DNA. CDR1 is SGHTA and CDR2 is FQGNSA in the germline V gene. The CDR3 has 15 amino acids. CDR3 in amino acids: CASSRDSSYNSPLHF.

V gene TRBV5-1 combines with J gene TRBJ2-7; absent DNA, TCRdb's TRBD1 call cannot be checked. CDR1 is SGHRS, CDR2 YFSETQ, per germline. The CDR3 is 13 residues long. CDR3 protein: CASSRQGAYEQYF. Looking up the rest from reference TRBV5-1 and TRBJ2-7 gives the full variable domain: KAGVTQTPRYLIKTRGQQVTLSCSPISGHRSVSWYQQTPGQGLQFLFEYFSETQRNKGNFPGRFSGRQFSNSRSEMNVSTLELGDSALYLCASSRQGAYEQYFGPGTRLTVT.

The chain joins TRBV19 to TRBJ1-1; TCRdb lists TRBD1, though no DNA is available to test this call. The CDR3 length is 14 residues. Germline V gives CDR1 LNHDA, CDR2 SQIVND (reference sequence). CDR3 loop: CASSISGGNTEAFF.

V and J are TRBV7-2 and TRBJ1-3. The CDR3 sequence is 14 residues long. The V gene's germline CDR1 is SGHTA and CDR2 FQGNSA. The CDR3 loop reads CASSFRASGNTIYF.

The chain recombines TRBV7-2 with TRBJ1-3. CDR3 size: 15 residues. Per the germline V gene, CDR1 is SGHTA and CDR2 is FQGNSA. The CDR3: CASSLMQGSGNTIYF.